Each of the 31 T cell receptor beta chains below was sequenced from the same sample in a study of blood T cell repertoires in COVID-19. The method was immunoSEQ multiplex PCR; TCRdb's version includes in-frame clones alone and lacks a portion of them. Among around 240,000 clones listed, roughly 83% were seen once. Sequenced material: peripheral blood. All receptors come from a woman between 45 and 60 years old with acute or convalescent COVID-19.

The rearrangement uses TRBV5-4 and TRBJ2-2, with 9 bases matching TRBD2. This CDR3 comprises 17 residues. Germline loops: CDR1 SGHNT, CDR2 YYREEE (reference sequence). The J segment lost 5 bases and the V segment lost 2 bases, leaving 10 bases of the junction unmatched. This CDR3 is CASSLMQTSGLTGELFF. DNA for the CDR3: TGTGCCAGCAGCTTAATGCAGACTAGCGGTCTAACCGGGGAGCTGTTTTTT.

The genes are TRBV29-1 and TRBJ2-7; perhaps TRBD1 as D (5 bases). The CDR3 runs to 12 residues. The germline gives CDR1 SQVTM, CDR2 ANQGSEA. Trimming took off 5 bases at V and 3 bases at J, with 11 bases between the two ends. The CDR3 reads CSVTTDSYEQYF. The CDR3 DNA is TGCAGCGTTACTACCGACAGCTACGAGCAGTACTTC.

The chain is built from TRBV4-1 and TRBJ1-2; 9 bases match TRBD1. The CDR3 loop spans 15 amino acids. The V gene's germline CDR1 is MGHRA and CDR2 YSYEKL. V gave up 1 base and J gave up 7 bases; unmatched junction bases: 7. The CDR3 DNA follows: TGCGCCAGCAGCCAAGGAAAACAGGGGGCGCGTGGCTACACCTTC. Its translation: CASSQGKQGARGYTF.

This sequence joins TRBV6-5 and TRBJ1-5; D uncertain. V lost 10 bases to trimming and J lost 8 bases, with 24 bases between them. CDR3 length: 15 residues. The germline gives CDR1 MNHEY, CDR2 SVGAGI. The DNA for the CDR3 is TGTGCCACCCTCTTCTTCAGCACCACCGGGGAGCCCCAGCATTTT. Amino acid sequence: CATLFFSTTGEPQHF.

The chain has TRBV24-1 and TRBJ2-7; D is perhaps TRBD1 (6 bases). Trimming stripped 7 bases from V and 0 bases from J, with 15 bases between. Per germline, CDR1 KGHDR and CDR2 SFDVKD. The CDR3 consists of 15 residues. The DNA for the CDR3 is TGTGCCACCAGCAGGGGAGACCCCTACTCCTACGAGCAGTACTTC. Protein: CATSRGDPYSYEQYF.

The CDR3 nucleotides are TGTGCCAGCAGCTTAGGGGCATACACAGATACGCAGTATTTT. Translation: CASSLGAYTDTQYF. The genes are TRBV11-1 and TRBJ2-3; D is unclear. Germline loops: CDR1 SGHAT, CDR2 FQDESV (reference sequence). The CDR3 totals 14 residues. V dropped 1 base and J dropped 2 bases, with 7 bases sitting between them.

This clone was seen more than once but under ten times. This rearrangement joins TRBV3-1 (or the pseudogene TRBV3-2) to TRBJ1-2; D not resolved. V was shortened by 2 bases and J by 2 bases, with 12 bases between the two germline ends. CDR3 length: 15 residues. The germline CDR1 and CDR2 sequences are LGHDT and YNNKEL (reference sequence). This CDR3 reads CASSQSYNQNYGYTF. Written as DNA, the CDR3 is TGTGCCAGCAGCCAATCGTATAACCAGAACTATGGCTACACCTTC.

This clone has only one observation. The V gene is TRBV11-2, the J gene TRBJ1-4; TRBD1 aligns across 7 bases. The germline gives CDR1 SGHAT, CDR2 FQNNGV. The CDR3 covers 15 residues. The junction had 6 bases not matched to a gene; V was cut back by 1 base and J by 7 bases. The CDR3: CASSLGDRDVEKLFF. In nucleotides, the CDR3 is TGTGCCAGCAGCTTAGGCGACAGGGATGTTGAAAAACTGTTTTTT.

The chain joins TRBV7-3 to TRBJ1-2; no clear D gene. V lost 4 bases and J lost 4, with 13 bases in between. The germline V gene has CDR1 SGHTA and CDR2 FQGTGA. This CDR3 has 14 amino acids. CDR3 protein: CASSSTAGGYGYTF. In DNA form, the CDR3 reads TGTGCCAGCAGCTCAACAGCGGGCGGCTATGGCTACACCTTC. The full variable domain, in which reference TRBV7-3 and TRBJ1-2 provide the parts outside the CDR3, is GAGVSQTPSNKVTEKGKYVELRCDPISGHTALYWYRQSLGQGPEFLIYFQGTGAADDSGLPNDRFFAVRPEGSVSTLKIQRTERGDSAVYLCASSSTAGGYGYTFGSGTRLTVV.

The chain combines TRBV28 with TRBJ2-5; D gene uncertain. CDR1 MDHEN and CDR2 SYDVKM come from the germline V gene. The CDR3 is 14 amino acids. Deletions cut 5 bases from V and 5 bases from J, with 15 bases between. CDR3 sequence: CASSDLTSAETQYF. CDR3 bases: TGTGCCAGCAGTGACCTAACATCAGCGGAGACCCAGTACTTC.

V and J are TRBV19 and TRBJ2-2; the D gene is possibly TRBD2 (5 bases). The CDR3 runs to 14 residues. Germline CDR1 LNHDA, CDR2 SQIVND (reference sequence). V was shortened by 6 bases and J by 1 base, with 9 bases between the two germline ends. CDR3 residues: CASSVEGNTGELFF. As DNA, the CDR3 is TGTGCCAGTAGCGTCGAGGGGAACACCGGGGAGCTGTTTTTT.

The chain is built from TRBV6-6 and TRBJ2-2; TRBD2 aligns across 13 bases. Germline V gene sequence: CDR1 MNHNY, CDR2 SVGAGI (reference sequence). J lost 4 bases, V lost 5 bases, and 7 bases had no gene match. The CDR3 spans 17 residues. CDR3 sequence (DNA): TGTGCCAGCAGTCAGACTAGCGGGGGGCCCGGCACCGGGGAGCTGTTTTTT. It yields the protein CASSQTSGGPGTGELFF.

This clone was seen a few times. The chain recombines TRBV6-2 or TRBV6-3 with TRBJ2-1, with 10 bases fitting TRBD1. Trimming cost V 6 bases and J 7 bases; bases outside gene matches: 9. Germline V lookup: CDR1 MNHEY, CDR2 SVGEGT. The CDR3 totals 15 residues. The CDR3 DNA follows: TGTGCCAGCAGCCTGACAGGGGGCGGCCTTAATGAGCAGTTCTTC. Translated: CASSLTGGGLNEQFF.

This sequence joins TRBV28 and TRBJ1-2, with D tentatively TRBD1 (6 bases). V gave up 5 bases and J gave up 3 bases, with 10 bases separating them. The CDR3 contains 13 residues. Germline V gives CDR1 MDHEN, CDR2 SYDVKM. Here the CDR3 DNA reads TGTGCCAGCAGTAGCGGGACACACTATGGCTACACCTTC. Translation: CASSSGTHYGYTF.

The rearrangement joins TRBV25-1 to TRBJ2-1; 7 nucleotides match TRBD2. J lost 7 bases, V lost 4 bases, and 13 bases had no gene match. The CDR3 spans 16 residues. The germline V gene has CDR1 MGHDK and CDR2 SYGVNS. CDR3 DNA: TGTGCCAGCAGTGGGGGTGTTGGCGGGAGTAAAAATGAGCAGTTCTTC. This translates into CASSGGVGGSKNEQFF. The variable domain in full, with the rest retrieved from reference TRBV25-1 and TRBJ2-1, is EADIYQTPRYLVIGTGKKITLECSQTMGHDKMYWYQQDPGMELHLIHYSYGVNSTEKGDLSSESTVSRIRTEHFPLTLESARPSHTSQYLCASSGGVGGSKNEQFFGPGTRLTVL.

The genes are TRBV20-1 and TRBJ1-1; 8 nucleotides agree with TRBD1. The junction had 10 bases not matched to a gene; V was cut back by 3 bases and J by 10 bases. The CDR3 length is 13 residues. The germline V gene has CDR1 DFQATT and CDR2 SNEGSKA (reference sequence). The CDR3 DNA reads as TGCAGTGCTAGTTTTGGACAGGGAGGTGTAGCTTTCTTT. Protein product: CSASFGQGGVAFF.

The chain couples TRBV19 to TRBJ1-2; TRBD1 aligns across 12 bases. The V and J ends lost 4 bases and 4 bases, in that order; junction bases with no gene match: 7. Germline V CDR1 and CDR2: LNHDA, SQIVND (reference sequence). The CDR3 totals 16 residues. CDR3: CASSRSGTGGLYGYTF. For the CDR3, the DNA is TGTGCCAGTAGTAGAAGCGGGACAGGGGGCCTCTATGGCTACACCTTC.

The CDR3, as DNA: TGTGCCAGCAGTTACGGACAGGGGTCCGGGGAGCTGTTTTTT. Protein: CASSYGQGSGELFF. This chain links TRBV6-5 with TRBJ2-2; TRBD1 matches at 9 bases. V gave up 2 bases and J gave up 6 bases; unmatched junction bases: 1. This CDR3 is built from 14 residues. The V gene's germline CDR1 is MNHEY and CDR2 SVGAGI.

The genes are TRBV6-2 or TRBV6-3 and TRBJ1-1; D is unresolved. Trimming pared 2 bases from V and 2 bases from J, leaving 12 bases between. The CDR3 has 15 residues. CDR1 and CDR2 from the germline V gene are MNHEY and SVGEGT. CDR3 loop: CASSYSGVGNTEAFF. DNA for the CDR3: TGTGCCAGCAGTTACAGCGGCGTGGGAAACACTGAAGCTTTCTTT.

This clone was seen a handful of times. The chain recombines TRBV4-1 with TRBJ1-5; 7 positions agree with TRBD1. J was trimmed by 6 bases and V by 4 bases; bases with no gene match: 6. The CDR3 length is 14 residues. CDR1 MGHRA and CDR2 YSYEKL come from the germline V gene. This CDR3 is CASSPDRVPQPQHF. DNA of the CDR3: TGCGCCAGCAGCCCAGACAGGGTCCCTCAGCCCCAGCATTTT.

The rearrangement links TRBV6-6 to TRBJ2-1; 7 bases align to TRBD2. CDR3 length: 14 amino acids. V was clipped by 7 bases and J by 6 bases; unmatched bases: 9. Germline V gene data show CDR1 as MNHNY and CDR2 as SVGAGI (reference sequence). The CDR3 sequence is CASIAERDLNEQFF. The CDR3 nucleotides are TGTGCCAGCATCGCCGAGCGGGACCTCAATGAGCAGTTCTTC.

This clone was seen only a few times. The chain joins TRBV4-1 to TRBJ2-5; D is perhaps TRBD1 (7 bases). The germline V and J ends were trimmed by 3 bases and 6 bases, with 20 bases remaining between them. CDR3 length: 16 residues. Germline values: CDR1 MGHRA, CDR2 YSYEKL. CDR3 sequence reads: CASSHYRSGDSQTQYF. CDR3 in DNA: TGCGCCAGCAGCCACTACCGATCGGGGGACAGCCAGACCCAGTACTTC.

The chain combines TRBV6-1 with TRBJ1-3, with 11 bases lining up with TRBD1. CDR1 and CDR2 from the germline V gene are MNHNS and SASEGT. This CDR3 has 16 residues. The V segment lost 4 bases and the J segment 2 bases; nucleotides outside the gene matches: 4. In nucleotides, the CDR3 is TGTGCCAGCAGTGCCTTGGGACAGGGGGCTGGAAACACCATATATTTT. Protein product: CASSALGQGAGNTIYF.

The V and J genes are TRBV3-1 (or the pseudogene TRBV3-2) and TRBJ2-5, with 9 nucleotides matching TRBD2. Germline V CDR1 and CDR2: LGHDT, YNNKEL (reference sequence). Trimming removed 4 bases from V and 5 bases from J; junction bases left unmatched: 5. The CDR3 spans 14 residues. The CDR3 protein is CASSRGGGAETQYF. The CDR3 DNA reads TGTGCCAGCAGCCGTGGCGGGGGGGCCGAGACCCAGTACTTC.

V usage is TRBV19 and J usage is TRBJ2-3; perhaps TRBD2 as D (6 bases). The CDR3 length is 16 residues. The germline gives CDR1 LNHDA, CDR2 SQIVND (reference sequence). V shed 3 bases and J shed 1 base, with 14 bases lying between them. This chain's CDR3 is CASSIIGGSRTDTQYF. DNA for the CDR3: TGTGCCAGTAGTATTATCGGGGGTTCCCGCACAGATACGCAGTATTTT. The full variable domain, in which reference TRBV19 and TRBJ2-3 provide the parts outside the CDR3, is DGGITQSPKYLFRKEGQNVTLSCEQNLNHDAMYWYRQDPGQGLRLIYYSQIVNDFQKGDIAEGYSVSREKKESFPLTVTSAQKNPTAFYLCASSIIGGSRTDTQYFGPGTRLTVL.

This clone was found many times. Here the CDR3 DNA reads TGTGCCAGCAGCCAGACCGGGATCCGGAATTCACCCCTCCACTTT. Protein product: CASSQTGIRNSPLHF. The V call is TRBV4-2, the J call TRBJ1-6; D remains ambiguous. Between the trimmed V and J ends, which lost 3 bases and 7 bases, there was a span of 13 bases. The CDR3 runs 15 residues. Germline V gene sequence: CDR1 LGHNA, CDR2 YNFKEQ.

The chain recombines TRBV30 with TRBJ2-1; 9 bases line up with TRBD1. This CDR3 has 14 residues. V lost 3 bases, J lost 5 bases, and 5 bases stayed unmatched. Germline CDR1 and CDR2: GTSNPN and SVGIG (reference sequence). CDR3 residues: CAWRDRGPHNEQFF. The CDR3 DNA reads TGTGCCTGGAGGGACAGGGGCCCCCACAATGAGCAGTTCTTC. Full variable domain (rest looked up from reference TRBV30 and TRBJ2-1): SQTIHQWPATLVQPVGSPLSLECTVEGTSNPNLYWYRQAAGRGLQLLFYSVGIGQISSEVPQNLSASRPQDRQFILSSKKLLLSDSGFYLCAWRDRGPHNEQFFGPGTRLTVL.

V is TRBV14 and J is TRBJ1-1, with D unresolved. The ends were cut back, 1 base at V and 0 bases at J, with 9 bases in the middle. The germline CDR1 and CDR2 sequences are SGHDN and FVKESK. The CDR3 extends over 15 amino acids. In DNA, the CDR3 is TGTGCCAGCAGCCAAGTCGGCGGATTGAACACTGAAGCTTTCTTT. Its protein is CASSQVGGLNTEAFF.

In its sample, this clone was seen many times. V and J are TRBV6-5 and TRBJ2-5; D gene ambiguous. V shed 2 bases and J shed 5 bases, with 9 bases lying between them. The CDR3 consists of 13 residues. CDR1 MNHEY and CDR2 SVGAGI come from the germline V gene. CDR3 bases: TGTGCCAGCAGTTACACGGGTAGGGAGACCCAGTACTTC. Protein: CASSYTGRETQYF.

The chain has TRBV10-2 and TRBJ1-2; D uncertain. V was shortened by 4 bases and J by 1 base, with 10 bases between the two germline ends. This CDR3 has 14 amino acids. Germline V CDR1 and CDR2: WSHSY, SAAADI. The CDR3 bases are TGCGCCAGCAGTGCGGGAACCTATAACTATGGCTACACCTTC. Translating it yields CASSAGTYNYGYTF.

This chain links TRBV10-3 with TRBJ2-2; TRBD1 aligns across 7 bases. The germline CDR1 and CDR2 sequences are ENHRY and SYGVKD. After removal of 6 bases from V and 4 bases from J, the junction contained 5 bases not matched to a gene. The CDR3 sequence is 14 residues long. The CDR3 DNA sequence: TGTGCCATCAGCGGGACAGATAGCACCGGGGAGCTGTTTTTT. It encodes CAISGTDSTGELFF.